These 3 T cell receptor beta chains came from one sample sequenced in a study of blood T cell repertoires in COVID-19. This table comes from immunoSEQ multiplex PCR, and its TCRdb copy is limited to in-frame clones, with some not included. The sample has some 160,000 clones; 85% to 90% are singletons. Sequenced material: peripheral blood. These receptors all stem from a woman older than 75 with COVID-19, enrolled during active disease.

The chain is built from TRBV3-1 (or the pseudogene TRBV3-2) and TRBJ2-1; no definite D call. This CDR3 is 14 amino acids long. Germline V lookup: CDR1 LGHDT, CDR2 YNNKEL (reference sequence). Trimming cost V 0 bases and J 9 bases, with 12 bases left between them. CDR3 bases: TGTGCCAGCAGCCAAGATCTGGTCCCGGGTGAGCAGTTCTTC. Encoded protein: CASSQDLVPGEQFF.

The chain has TRBV28 and TRBJ1-2; D is ambiguous. Trimming removed 3 bases from V and 5 bases from J, with 13 bases in between. Germline V CDR1 and CDR2: MDHEN, SYDVKM. The CDR3 sequence is 14 residues long. As DNA, the CDR3 is TGTGCCAGCAGTTTGACACCGTCGGGGTATGGCTACACCTTC. Protein product: CASSLTPSGYGYTF.

The CDR3 is CASSQPGQVTPDTQYF. In nucleotides, the CDR3 is TGTGCCAGCAGCCAACCGGGACAGGTGACCCCAGATACGCAGTATTTT. The rearrangement joins TRBV4-2 to TRBJ2-3; TRBD1 matches 8 bases. Germline CDR1 LGHNA, CDR2 YNFKEQ. CDR3 length equals 16 residues. The ends lost 2 bases at V and 4 bases at J; junction bases unmatched: 8.